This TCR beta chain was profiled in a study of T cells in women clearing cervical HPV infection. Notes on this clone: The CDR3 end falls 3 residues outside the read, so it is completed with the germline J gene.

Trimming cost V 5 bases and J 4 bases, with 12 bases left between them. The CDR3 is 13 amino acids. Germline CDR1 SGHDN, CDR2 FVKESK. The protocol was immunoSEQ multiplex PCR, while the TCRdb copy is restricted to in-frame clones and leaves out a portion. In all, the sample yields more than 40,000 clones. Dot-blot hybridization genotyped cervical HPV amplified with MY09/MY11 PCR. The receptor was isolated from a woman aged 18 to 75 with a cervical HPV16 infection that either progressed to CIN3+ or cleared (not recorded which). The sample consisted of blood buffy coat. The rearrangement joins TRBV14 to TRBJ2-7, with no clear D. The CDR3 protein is CASSELKGYEQYF. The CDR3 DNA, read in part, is TGTGCCAGCAGCGAACTGAAGGGTTACGAG.